This T cell receptor (beta chain) was recorded in a study of CD8+ T cells in alopecia areata. Study as a whole: Tofacitinib was given for 6 to 18 months, then stopped for 6 months.

Treatment given: oral pan-JAK inhibitor, 5-10 mg twice daily. Collection of lesional scalp punch biopsies and peripheral blood was performed in alopecia areata patients. V was cut by 6 bases and J by 6 bases, with 15 bases left in between. CDR3 length: 14 amino acids. Germline lookup yields CDR1 WSHSY and CDR2 SAAADI. This clone was counted only a few times. Sequencing templates came from extracted RNA that was reverse transcribed into cDNA. Sequenced by immunoSEQ multiplex PCR; TCRdb stores in-frame clones only, minus some. The sample shows 150,000 to 200,000 clones, about 60% of them seen only once. V gene TRBV10-2 combines with J gene TRBJ2-1; possible D gene TRBD1, 7 bases. The sample here was CD8+ T cells sorted from blood, taken at week 24, from a patient treated with tofacitinib. This TCR was recovered from a human donor with alopecia areata. CDR3 amino acids: CASSTGQEGNEQFF. CDR3 DNA sequence: TGCGCCAGCAGCACCGGACAGGAGGGCAATGAGCAGTTCTTC.